Listed here are 3 T cell receptor beta chains from one sample, sequenced in a study of shared clonotypes between healthy human individuals. Sequenced by immunoSEQ multiplex PCR; TCRdb stores in-frame clones only, minus some. Here the sample spans 560,000 or so clones, roughly 95% being singletons. Naive CD8 cells lacked CD45RO, underwent positive selection for CCR7 and left out terminally differentiated effector memory CD45RA+ cells. The sequencing sample was made of naive CD8+ T cells sorted from blood. These receptors were obtained from a woman aged 30 to 39 in good health.

A word on this clone: The sample holds other DNA sequences that translate to the same CDR3. This chain connects TRBV30 to TRBJ2-3; no reliable D call. Trimming shortened V by 1 base and J by 1 base, and 15 bases separated the two germline ends. CDR1 is GTSNPN, CDR2 SVGIG, per germline (reference sequence). CDR3 length: 16 residues. CDR3 bases: TGTGCCTGGAGTGATCCCGGACCAATGGGCACAGATACGCAGTATTTT. Translated, it gives CAWSDPGPMGTDTQYF. Using reference TRBV30 and TRBJ2-3 for the parts outside the CDR3, the full variable domain is SQTIHQWPATLVQPVGSPLSLECTVEGTSNPNLYWYRQAAGRGLQLLFYSVGIGQISSEVPQNLSASRPQDRQFILSSKKLLLSDSGFYLCAWSDPGPMGTDTQYFGPGTRLTVL.

V is TRBV11-3 and J is TRBJ2-5; 11 bases are shared with TRBD2. The end of the DNA aligns better with TRBJ2-7, so the J call may be wrong. Looked up from germline, CDR1 is SGHNT and CDR2 is YENEEA. The CDR3 spans 17 residues. The CDR3 DNA sequence: TGTGCCAGCAGCCGTGGTGGGCTAGCGGGAGGCTCCTACGAGCAGTACTTC. Amino acid sequence: CASSRGGLAGGSYEQYF.

The V and J genes are TRBV2 and TRBJ1-2; D call uncertain. The V gene lost 2 bases and the J gene lost 6 bases, with 10 bases spanning the gap. The CDR3 extends over 13 amino acids. Germline V gives CDR1 SNHLY, CDR2 FYNNEI. The CDR3 region is CASSEILSDGYTF. The CDR3 bases are TGTGCCAGCAGTGAAATTCTGTCCGATGGCTACACCTTC.